This T cell receptor beta chain was captured by sequencing in a study of CD8 T cells in Susac syndrome (dated by TCRdb to about 2019). With respect to the entire study: Among the Susac syndrome patients who were sequenced, clinically active disease was present in five or six and clinical remission was observed in 8 or 9. Clonality of the CD8+ T cell repertoire was compared between more than 10 healthy donors, roughly 14 Susac syndrome patients and about 15 multiple sclerosis patients. Whether CD8+ T cell activation and differentiation in Susac syndrome was antigen driven was tested using repertoire sequencing. At blood withdrawal, Susac syndrome patients were either therapy-naive, taking corticosteroids (in some cases with IVIg as well), or taking IVIg alone.

On this clonotype: It lacks a known antigen. The sample holds no much larger clone one base away, and base qualities are not on file.

The research as a whole found: The number of individuals in the TCR sequencing and HLA analysis was recognized as being relatively small. In the total CD8+ and CD8+ TEMRA repertoires, more than 15 and five Susac-specific public clones, respectively, were identified. Clonal expansion was observed in Susac syndrome CD8+ repertoires, with the highest expansion in CD8+ TEMRA cells and greater expansion in clinically active than in remitting patients.

RNA was extracted using the RNeasy kit, and about 0.45 to 1 microgram was reverse transcribed with random hexamers. The immunoSEQ multiplex PCR assay, which covers 54 Vbeta and 13 Jbeta segments, was used to amplify TCR beta CDR3 regions. To correct PCR amplification bias, a synthetic template baseline was used for both primer optimization and computational correction. Turning to the authors' computational methods: Only productive sequences were kept, with reads annotated to V, D and J genes according to IMGT and analyzed in immunoSEQ Analyzer. Clonality was calculated as one minus the Shannon entropy normalized by log2 of the number of productive unique sequences. Public and private clones were assessed among the 100 most prevalent clones of each patient and control. A clone was defined as Susac-specific if it was absent from the healthy and MS cohorts, from 1052 published viral clones and from other ImmuneACCESS disease sequences. The public sequencing data were trimmed at Q25 with fastp and processed into clonotypes with MiXCR by TCRdb, which kept only in-frame beta chains. For every CDR3 protein sequence, its rows merge into one entry that carries the most common genes and DNA. The V and J calls were not made by the authors but by TCRdb's processing. The sample table contains 85,000 to 130,000 distinct CDR3 sequences; only one count was recorded for roughly 95% of them. 0.4% to 0.5% of the sample is in the top ten clones.

Peripheral blood CD8+ and CD4+ T cells from healthy donors, Susac syndrome patients and multiple sclerosis patients were profiled using high-throughput TCR beta sequencing. Susac syndrome patients met recently defined diagnostic criteria for definite or probable disease. Bulk CD8+ and CD4+ T cells were purified magnetically by negative isolation, whereas CD8+ TEMRA cells were enriched by FACS. Blood was drawn into EDTA tubes, processed within 24 hours, and PBMCs were isolated by density gradient centrifugation. PBMCs intended for TCR sequencing were cryopreserved in liquid nitrogen and thawed later in a water bath at 37 degrees C. Purity of sorted or isolated CD4+, CD8+ and CD8+ TEMRA cells was at least 90%. The sequence was obtained from a human donor with Susac syndrome. Sequencing was performed on CD8+ T cells from PBMCs.

The DNA reads TGTGCCAGCAGCCGAATCAATCAGCCCCAGCATTTT. It is translated as CASSRINQPQHF. The chain is assembled from TRBV4-2 and TRBJ1-5, with no confidently assigned D gene. Its CDR3 holds 12 amino acids, cysteine through phenylalanine. CDR3 DNA only is kept here, 36 bases in frame from base 1. From a lookup of the germline V gene, CDR1 and CDR2 are LGHNA and YNFKEQ. The V end loses 4 bases and the J end loses 3 bases, and a stretch of 4 bases separates them.